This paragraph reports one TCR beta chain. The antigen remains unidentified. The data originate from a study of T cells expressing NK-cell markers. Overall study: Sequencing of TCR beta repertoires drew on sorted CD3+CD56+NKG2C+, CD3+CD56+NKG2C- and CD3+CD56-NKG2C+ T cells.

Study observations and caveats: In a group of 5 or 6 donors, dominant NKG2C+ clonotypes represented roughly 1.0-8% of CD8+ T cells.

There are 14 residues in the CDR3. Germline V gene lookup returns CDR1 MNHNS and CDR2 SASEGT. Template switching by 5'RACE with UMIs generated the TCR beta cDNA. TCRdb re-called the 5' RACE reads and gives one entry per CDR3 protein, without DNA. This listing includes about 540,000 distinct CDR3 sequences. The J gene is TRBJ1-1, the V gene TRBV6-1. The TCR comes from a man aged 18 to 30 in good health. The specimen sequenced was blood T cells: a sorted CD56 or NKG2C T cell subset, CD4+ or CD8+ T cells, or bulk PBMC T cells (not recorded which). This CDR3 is CASSEVILRAEAFF.